The 27 T cell receptor beta chains listed next were all sequenced from one sample in a study of cytomegalovirus exposure and HLA in healthy donors (dated by TCRdb to 2015 to 2018). Library preparation was by the immunoSEQ multiplex PCR assay. A mixture of 60 forward primers for TCR Vbeta segments and 13 reverse primers for TCR Jbeta segments was used in the multiplex PCR. TCRdb mirrors the immuneACCESS table, restricted to in-frame sequences. Some clones are absent from its copies; in checked studies, under half trace to an unresolved V gene, and the reason for the others is unknown. The sample profile shows around 130,000 clones; 75% to 85% of them were found once. The ten largest clones capture approximately 4% of the sample. Sequencing used PBMCs. These receptors came from a woman aged 40 to 50 in good health and CMV-seronegative.

The CDR3 protein is CASSLQVGKETQYF. CDR3 in DNA: TGCGCCAGCAGCTTACAGGTGGGGAAAGAGACCCAGTACTTC. This sequence joins TRBV5-1 and TRBJ2-5, with TRBD1 as a possible D gene (5 bases). V shed 2 bases and J shed 3 bases, with 11 bases lying between them. The CDR3 length is 14 residues. Germline values: CDR1 SGHRS, CDR2 YFSETQ.

This clone has only one observation. The chain employs TRBV7-6 and TRBJ2-7, with D possibly matching TRBD2 (6 bases). The V end was cut by 1 base, the J end by 1 base, with 11 bases between. Germline-derived CDR1 and CDR2 are SGHVS and FNYEAQ. The CDR3 consists of 15 residues. The CDR3 region has the DNA TGTGCCAGCAGCTTAGTCCGCCGGGGGTCCTACGAGCAGTACTTC. It specifies CASSLVRRGSYEQYF.

V and J are TRBV25-1 and TRBJ1-3; no clear D. The CDR3 is made up of 16 amino acids. The germline V and J ends were trimmed by 3 bases and 0 bases, with 12 bases remaining between them. Germline assignment: CDR1 MGHDK and CDR2 SYGVNS. The CDR3, as DNA: TGTGCCAGCAGTGATCCTGGAGTGACCTCTGGAAACACCATATATTTT. Protein product: CASSDPGVTSGNTIYF.

The chain joins TRBV4-3 to TRBJ2-7; 8 bases line up with TRBD2. V trimming: 3 bases; J trimming: 3 bases; junction bases outside the gene matches: 10. The CDR3 runs 16 residues. CDR1 is LGHNA, CDR2 YSLEER, per germline. CDR3: CASSQEYSGNLYEQYF. The DNA of the CDR3 is TGCGCCAGCAGCCAGGAGTATAGCGGGAACCTCTACGAGCAGTACTTC.

The V and J genes are TRBV9 and TRBJ1-2, with D perhaps TRBD1 (6 bases). The CDR3 loop spans 13 amino acids. In germline, CDR1 is SGDLS, CDR2 YYNGEE. The germline V and J ends were trimmed by 3 bases and 6 bases, with 12 bases remaining between them. CDR3: CASSGEQGNGYTF. As DNA, the CDR3 is TGTGCCAGCAGCGGGGAACAGGGCAATGGCTACACCTTC.

This clone was seen a single time. This chain joins TRBV9 and TRBJ2-5; a possible D gene is TRBD1 (5 bases). Trimming stripped 4 bases from V and 2 bases from J, with 21 bases between. The CDR3 totals 17 residues. Germline CDR1 SGDLS, CDR2 YYNGEE. CDR3 in amino acids: CASSPDRSTAQQETQYF. DNA of the CDR3: TGTGCCAGCAGCCCAGATAGGTCGACAGCACAACAAGAGACCCAGTACTTC.

The chain links TRBV9 to TRBJ2-3, with a possible D match to TRBD2 (6 bases). Looked up from germline, CDR1 is SGDLS and CDR2 is YYNGEE. V was pared by 4 bases and J by 6 bases, with 15 bases between. This CDR3 has 14 residues. The CDR3 here is CASSQEGVADTQYF. The CDR3 DNA follows: TGTGCCAGCAGCCAGGAGGGCGTGGCGGATACGCAGTATTTT.

The V call is TRBV5-4, the J call TRBJ2-3; TRBD2 might be the D (6 bases). Between the trimmed V and J ends, which lost 4 bases and 4 bases, there was a span of 16 bases. The CDR3 loop spans 15 amino acids. Germline CDR1 reads SGHNT; CDR2 reads YYREEE (reference sequence). The CDR3 sequence is CASSLDGSGADTQYF. The CDR3 nucleotides read TGTGCCAGCAGCCTGGACGGGAGTGGCGCAGATACGCAGTATTTT. The variable domain in full, with the rest retrieved from reference TRBV5-4 and TRBJ2-3, is ETGVTQSPTHLIKTRGQQVTLRCSSQSGHNTVSWYQQALGQGPQFIFQYYREEENGRGNFPPRFSGLQFPNYSSELNVNALELDDSALYLCASSLDGSGADTQYFGPGTRLTVL.

This chain links TRBV28 with TRBJ1-2; 7 bases fit TRBD1. The length of the CDR3 is 13 residues. The J segment lost 0 bases and the V segment lost 6 bases, leaving 1 base of the junction unmatched. Germline V gene data show CDR1 as MDHEN and CDR2 as SYDVKM. In nucleotides, the CDR3 is TGTGCCAGCAGAGGGGGCACTAACTATGGCTACACCTTC. Translating it yields CASRGGTNYGYTF.

The chain carries TRBV19 and TRBJ1-4; TRBD1 aligns across 7 bases. CDR1 and CDR2 (germline): LNHDA, SQIVND (reference sequence). J lost 6 bases, V lost 5 bases, and 9 bases had no gene match. The CDR3 consists of 15 residues. In DNA form, the CDR3 reads TGTGCCAGTAGTCCCCGGGACAGCCGTGATGAAAAACTGTTTTTT. Amino acids: CASSPRDSRDEKLFF.

This clone was counted between two and nine times. The gene calls are TRBV7-9 and TRBJ2-6; D is unresolved. With 8 bases removed from V and 0 bases from J, the gap between germline ends came to 5 bases. Per the germline V gene, CDR1 is SEHNR and CDR2 is FQNEAQ (reference sequence). This CDR3 contains 13 residues. In nucleotides, the CDR3 is TGTGCCAGCTCGGGCTCTGGGGCCAACGTCCTGACTTTC. It is translated as CASSGSGANVLTF.

The V gene is TRBV28, the J gene TRBJ2-1; 8 positions match TRBD2. Germline assignment: CDR1 MDHEN and CDR2 SYDVKM. The CDR3 length is 13 residues. The trim removed 6 bases at V and 4 bases at J, leaving 2 bases unmatched. CDR3 region: CASSGRGYNEQFF. The CDR3 DNA reads as TGTGCCAGCAGCGGGAGGGGGTACAATGAGCAGTTCTTC.

The genes are TRBV6-5 and TRBJ1-2, with TRBD1 matching 8 bases. V shed 6 bases and J 8 bases; nucleotides not matched to a gene: 5. The V gene's germline CDR1 is MNHEY and CDR2 SVGAGI. CDR3 size: 12 residues. The CDR3 protein is CASRRTGWGYTF. In nucleotides, the CDR3 is TGTGCCAGCAGGCGGACAGGGTGGGGCTACACCTTC.

J is TRBJ1-1 and V is TRBV25-1, with 7 bases lining up with TRBD1. J was trimmed by 4 bases and V by 6 bases; bases with no gene match: 5. Germline values: CDR1 MGHDK, CDR2 SYGVNS. This CDR3 has 13 amino acids. CDR3 protein: CASRRQGFTEAFF. The CDR3 DNA sequence: TGTGCCAGCAGACGACAGGGATTCACTGAAGCTTTCTTT.

The sample holds a few counts of this clone. The rearrangement joins TRBV2 to TRBJ2-7, with 9 nucleotides matching TRBD1. J was trimmed by 2 bases and V by 6 bases; bases with no gene match: 8. Germline lookup yields CDR1 SNHLY and CDR2 FYNNEI. The CDR3 loop spans 15 amino acids. The CDR3 sequence: CASSPRTGATYEQYF. Here the CDR3 DNA reads TGTGCCAGCAGCCCCCGGACAGGGGCCACCTACGAGCAGTACTTC.

The chain carries TRBV7-9 and TRBJ1-2, with 7 nucleotides matching TRBD1. Germline CDR1 is SEHNR and CDR2 is FQNEAQ (reference sequence). Trimming at V came to 6 bases and at J to 13 bases, leaving 8 bases not matched to a gene. This CDR3 contains 11 residues. The CDR3 bases are TGTGCCAGCAGTCCTGACAGGGCCCCCACCTTC. As protein: CASSPDRAPTF.

The chain is built from TRBV6-5 and TRBJ2-7; D perhaps matches TRBD2 (6 bases). V gave up 6 bases and J gave up 3 bases, with 15 bases separating them. This CDR3 is 14 amino acids long. Germline CDR1 is MNHEY and CDR2 is SVGAGI. CDR3 in amino acids: CASRARRGSYEQYF. CDR3 coding DNA: TGTGCCAGCAGGGCTCGGCGGGGCAGCTACGAGCAGTACTTC.

This chain uses TRBV2 with TRBJ2-3, with 11 bases fitting TRBD2. The germline V gene encodes CDR1 SNHLY and CDR2 FYNNEI. The CDR3 contains 19 residues. Germline trimming cut 4 bases from V and 1 base from J; bases unmatched to any gene: 13. CDR3 nucleotide sequence: TGTGCCAGCAGTGTAGAACTAGCGGGAGAAGGGTCCCGCACAGATACGCAGTATTTT. It translates to CASSVELAGEGSRTDTQYF.

The rearrangement uses TRBV5-1 and TRBJ2-1, with 7 bases aligning to TRBD2. Trimming at V came to 4 bases and at J to 7 bases, leaving 8 bases not matched to a gene. This CDR3 spans 14 amino acids. Germline CDR1 is SGHRS and CDR2 is YFSETQ. The CDR3: CASSRDYLGNEQFF. CDR3 DNA sequence: TGCGCCAGCAGCCGGGACTACCTCGGAAATGAGCAGTTCTTC.

The chain is built from TRBV25-1 and TRBJ1-1; 8 nucleotides align to TRBD1. This CDR3 is 13 amino acids long. V shed 6 bases and J 2 bases; nucleotides not matched to a gene: 2. Per the germline V gene, CDR1 is MGHDK and CDR2 is SYGVNS. DNA of the CDR3: TGTGCCAGCAGGGACAGGGTAAACACTGAAGCTTTCTTT. The encoded protein is CASRDRVNTEAFF.

J is TRBJ1-5 and V is TRBV4-3, with D tentatively TRBD1 (6 bases). The germline V and J ends were trimmed by 3 bases and 4 bases, with 13 bases remaining between them. This CDR3 contains 15 residues. Looked up from germline, CDR1 is LGHNA and CDR2 is YSLEER. CDR3 DNA sequence: TGCGCCAGCAGCCAGACTACAGGGATGAATCAGCCCCAGCATTTT. Its translation: CASSQTTGMNQPQHF.

V and J are TRBV6-5 and TRBJ1-4; tentative D call: TRBD1 (6 bases). Germline V gene data show CDR1 as MNHEY and CDR2 as SVGAGI. The CDR3 totals 15 residues. V was cut by 5 bases and J by 6 bases, with 16 bases left in between. CDR3 amino acids: CASSRSGTIYEKLFF. CDR3 nucleotides: TGTGCCAGCAGTCGCTCCGGGACAATTTATGAAAAACTGTTTTTT.

This rearrangement joins TRBV6-1 to TRBJ2-2, with 7 bases lining up with TRBD2. Looked up from germline, CDR1 is MNHNS and CDR2 is SASEGT. The trim removed 1 base at V and 5 bases at J, leaving 7 bases unmatched. The CDR3 runs 16 residues. The chain's CDR3 is CASSEGAGRSTGELFF. The CDR3 DNA follows: TGTGCCAGCAGTGAAGGGGCCGGGAGGAGTACCGGGGAGCTGTTTTTT.

V usage is TRBV5-1 and J usage is TRBJ2-7; 8 positions match TRBD2. Looked up from germline, CDR1 is SGHRS and CDR2 is YFSETQ. After removal of 0 bases from V and 2 bases from J, the junction contained 7 bases not matched to a gene. The CDR3 spans 16 residues. The CDR3 reads CASSLGREGGAYEQYF. Here the CDR3 DNA reads TGCGCCAGCAGCTTGGGACGGGAGGGCGGGGCCTACGAGCAGTACTTC.

V and J are TRBV28 and TRBJ1-5; TRBD1 matches 8 bases. V lost 6 bases, J lost 4 bases, and 5 bases stayed unmatched. The CDR3 is made up of 14 amino acids. CDR1 and CDR2 (germline): MDHEN, SYDVKM. CDR3 sequence reads: CASRGTGENQPQHF. Here the CDR3 DNA reads TGTGCCAGCAGGGGGACAGGAGAAAATCAGCCCCAGCATTTT.

The chain carries TRBV28 and TRBJ2-7, with TRBD1 identical over 8 bases. This CDR3 spans 11 amino acids. Germline lookup yields CDR1 MDHEN and CDR2 SYDVKM. V was clipped by 3 bases and J by 12 bases; unmatched bases: 4. The CDR3 protein is CASSFAGTGYF. As DNA, the CDR3 is TGTGCCAGCAGTTTTGCCGGGACAGGGTACTTC.

This clone was observed a handful of times. V is TRBV18 and J is TRBJ2-5; the D gene is possibly TRBD1 (6 bases). In germline, CDR1 is KGHSH, CDR2 LQKENI. V lost 3 bases to trimming and J lost 1 base, with 9 bases between them. The CDR3 runs to 14 residues. DNA for the CDR3: TGTGCCAGCTCACCTGACAGGTCCCAAGAGACCCAGTACTTC. As protein: CASSPDRSQETQYF.